This T cell receptor (beta chain) was profiled in a study of blood T cells in healthy people across ages. Primers used in a second PCR of about 7 to 12 cycles were a sample-barcoded 5' primer and a J-beta primer mix. Each TCR beta cDNA got a 12-nucleotide random molecular identifier. One entry per CDR3 protein, called by TCRdb with MiXCR from the 5' RACE reads. The table lists 600,000 to 850,000 distinct CDR3 sequences, approximately 39% of them singletons. The CDR3 runs 13 residues. With 2 bases removed from V and 3 bases from J, the gap between germline ends came to 7 bases. There were healthy Caucasian individuals from Russia, aged roughly 6 to 100, serving as donors. Regarding the study as a whole: Estimated diversity, derived from one million T cells, was regarded as an underestimate. The fall in TCR beta diversity per million T cells was roughly linear with age.

Worth noting for this clonotype: What it binds is unknown.

This clonotype was obtained from a woman in her sixties or seventies in good health. Sample: blood. The rearrangement joins TRBV12-3 or TRBV12-4 to TRBJ1-1, with no clear D. The DNA of the CDR3 is TGTGCCAGCAGTTTACTGGGATACACTGAAGCTTTCTTT. Amino acid sequence: CASSLLGYTEAFF.